This T cell receptor (beta chain) was documented in a study of T cell responses to AZD1222 COVID-19 vaccine. Study results and caveats: Close to half of spike-specific TCRs reportedly recognize unmutated variant regions. Donors skewed white British and female; clonal diversity was possibly underestimated. With dominance at 160-218 and 743-854, vaccine-associated CD4 TCRs spanned spike.

TCRdb's copy holds only in-frame clones and misses some; the assay was immunoSEQ multiplex PCR. The table includes just over 150,000 clones, 90% detected once. Comments on this clone: Its specificity is unknown.

Deletions cut 5 bases from V and 6 bases from J, with 4 bases between. Germline V lookup: CDR1 DFQATT, CDR2 SNEGSKA (reference sequence). The CDR3 has 10 amino acids. This receptor was taken from an adult in good health. This chain links TRBV20-1 with TRBJ2-2; D gene ambiguous. Here the sequenced sample was peripheral blood, taken on day 0 of AZD1222 vaccination. CDR3 in amino acids: CSAQSGELFF. The DNA of the CDR3 is TGCAGTGCTCAATCCGGGGAGCTGTTTTTT.